The next 32 T cell receptor beta chains were all read from a single sample in a study of T cell repertoires in aging, cancer and after chemotherapy. Rearranged V-D-J TRB sequences were amplified with a mixed TRB-A/B primer pool. TCRdb processed the multiplex PCR reads anew with MiXCR; each CDR3 protein has one entry. The sample carries just under 2,000 distinct CDR3 sequences, approximately 30% recorded once. Amplification of TCR beta used genomic DNA extracted from peripheral blood. Source material: blood. All receptors come from a human donor with a solid tumor.

J is TRBJ1-3 and V is TRBV19, with 7 bases lining up with TRBD1. Per the germline V gene, CDR1 is LNHDA and CDR2 is SQIVND (reference sequence). The CDR3 is 18 amino acids. J was trimmed by 0 bases and V by 6 bases; bases with no gene match: 14. The CDR3 nucleotides are TGTGCCAGTAGCACGCGGCAGGGGGGGGCCTACTCTGGAAACACCATATATTTT. Its translation: CASSTRQGGAYSGNTIYF.

This clonotype counts as medium-sized (0.01 to 0.1%). CDR3 region: CASSSQGNYGYTF. CDR3 nucleotide sequence: TGTGCCAGCAGCTCGCAGGGTAACTATGGCTACACCTTC. The chain links TRBV13 to TRBJ1-2; D possibly corresponds to TRBD1 (5 bases). The CDR3 runs to 13 residues. CDR1 is PRHDT, CDR2 FYEKMQ, per germline (reference sequence). V lost 4 bases, J lost 1 base, and 7 bases lay in between.

This clonotype is medium-sized within its sample. The rearrangement joins TRBV18 to TRBJ2-5, with TRBD2 matching over 8 bases. The CDR3 has 13 residues. V lost 3 bases to trimming and J lost 5 bases; unmatched junction nucleotides: 2. Germline V gives CDR1 KGHSH, CDR2 LQKENI. For the CDR3, the DNA is TGTGCCAGCTCACCCGGGAGGGAGGAGACCCAGTACTTC. Its translation is CASSPGREETQYF. Looking up the rest from reference TRBV18 and TRBJ2-5 gives the full variable domain: NAGVMQNPRHLVRRRGQEARLRCSPMKGHSHVYWYRQLPEEGLKFMVYLQKENIIDESGMPKERFSAEFPKEGPSILRIQQVVRGDSAAYFCASSPGREETQYFGPGTRLLVL.

This clonotype is classed as medium-sized (0.01 to 0.1%). The genes are TRBV12-3 or TRBV12-4 and TRBJ2-1; D gene uncertain. Between the trimmed V and J ends, which lost 1 base and 7 bases, there was a span of 5 bases. CDR3 length: 12 amino acids. CDR3 sequence (DNA): TGTGCCAGCAGTTTAGTTGCGAATGAGCAGTTCTTC. Encoded protein: CASSLVANEQFF.

This clonotype is labeled medium-sized. This chain connects TRBV18 to TRBJ1-3; the match to TRBD1 covers 7 bases. Germline V gene lookup returns CDR1 KGHSH and CDR2 LQKENI. V was pared by 3 bases and J by 8 bases, with 16 bases of the junction left unmatched. The CDR3 consists of 17 residues. CDR3 in DNA: TGTGCCAGCTCACCTTCCCGGGCTCCCAGGGGGAGCGACACCATATATTTT. Protein sequence: CASSPSRAPRGSDTIYF. The full variable domain, its missing parts supplied by reference TRBV18 and TRBJ1-3, is NAGVMQNPRHLVRRRGQEARLRCSPMKGHSHVYWYRQLPEEGLKFMVYLQKENIIDESGMPKERFSAEFPKEGPSILRIQQVVRGDSAAYFCASSPSRAPRGSDTIYFGEGSWLTVV.

This clonotype was recorded a few times. The chain joins TRBV24-1 to TRBJ2-1, with a possible D match to TRBD1 (6 bases). Trimming removed 4 bases at V and 0 bases at J, with 15 bases between. Germline V gene sequence: CDR1 KGHDR, CDR2 SFDVKD. This CDR3 region has 17 residues. CDR3 loop: CATSDSTGTSSYNEQFF. The CDR3 bases are TGTGCCACCAGTGACTCCACAGGGACGAGCTCCTACAATGAGCAGTTCTTC.

This clonotype is medium-sized (0.01 to 0.1%) within its sample. The chain joins TRBV6-1 to TRBJ2-1; D remains ambiguous. Trimming removed 3 bases at V and 4 bases at J, with 7 bases between. Per the germline V gene, CDR1 is MNHNS and CDR2 is SASEGT. The CDR3 consists of 13 residues. CDR3: CASSENTYNEQFF. DNA of the CDR3: TGTGCCAGCAGTGAGAACACTTACAATGAGCAGTTCTTC.

J is TRBJ2-1 and V is TRBV6-2 or TRBV6-3; 7 bases are shared with TRBD2. J gave up 4 bases and V 6 bases, and 9 bases lay outside the gene matches. CDR1 is MNHEY, CDR2 SVGEGT, per germline. The CDR3 sequence is 15 residues long. CDR3 sequence: CASRPRGRVYNEQFF. CDR3 bases: TGTGCCAGCAGACCCCGGGGGAGGGTGTACAATGAGCAGTTCTTC.

This clonotype is hyperexpanded (1% or more). The rearrangement uses TRBV5-6 and TRBJ1-4, with D unclear. CDR3 size: 13 residues. CDR1 is SGHDT and CDR2 is YYEEEE in the germline V gene. Trimming pared 2 bases from V and 1 base from J, leaving 3 bases between. The DNA for the CDR3 is TGTGCCAGCAGCTTATTAACTAATGAAAAACTGTTTTTT. Its translation is CASSLLTNEKLFF.

The table lists this clonotype with a few counts. This sequence joins TRBV2 and TRBJ2-3, with 9 bases lining up with TRBD2. The V segment lost 7 bases and the J segment 4 bases; nucleotides outside the gene matches: 6. The CDR3 is made up of 14 amino acids. Germline V lookup: CDR1 SNHLY, CDR2 FYNNEI. CDR3 coding DNA: TGTGCCAGCATGCGGGGGGGGCCCCCAGATACGCAGTATTTT. It encodes CASMRGGPPDTQYF.

This clonotype is large in the sample. The rearrangement joins TRBV19 to TRBJ2-1; 12 bases are a match to TRBD2. V gave up 6 bases and J gave up 4 bases; unmatched junction bases: 7. The CDR3 consists of 16 residues. The germline V gene encodes CDR1 LNHDA and CDR2 SQIVND (reference sequence). The CDR3 nucleotides read TGTGCCAGTAGACCCACTAGCGGGGGGCCTTACAATGAGCAGTTCTTC. Amino acid sequence: CASRPTSGGPYNEQFF.

CDR3 DNA: TGTGCCAGTAGTTACAGGGAGATGGGGCAGTTCTTC. This gives the protein CASSYREMGQFF. The rearrangement joins TRBV19 to TRBJ2-1; perhaps TRBD1 as D (6 bases). V lost 5 bases, J lost 12 bases, and 14 bases lay in between. This CDR3 spans 12 amino acids. The germline gives CDR1 LNHDA, CDR2 SQIVND (reference sequence). The entire variable domain, with the rest obtained from reference TRBV19 and TRBJ2-1, is as follows: DGGITQSPKYLFRKEGQNVTLSCEQNLNHDAMYWYRQDPGQGLRLIYYSQIVNDFQKGDIAEGYSVSREKKESFPLTVTSAQKNPTAFYLCASSYREMGQFFGPGTRLTVL.

This clonotype counts as medium-sized. V gene TRBV12-3 or TRBV12-4 combines with J gene TRBJ1-6; possibly TRBD1 for D (6 bases). The CDR3 runs 14 residues. V lost 3 bases and J lost 9, with 12 bases in between. Here the CDR3 reads CASSLVTGGSPLHF. The CDR3 DNA reads TGTGCCAGCAGTTTGGTGACAGGCGGTTCACCCCTCCACTTT.

This clonotype is medium-sized (0.01 to 0.1%) within its sample. The chain joins TRBV19 to TRBJ1-5, with unresolved D. Germline CDR1 is LNHDA and CDR2 is SQIVND (reference sequence). V was pared by 0 bases and J by 1 base, with 4 bases between. This CDR3 is built from 14 residues. The CDR3 region is CASSIDGSNQPQHF. The CDR3, as DNA: TGTGCCAGTAGTATAGATGGGAGCAATCAGCCCCAGCATTTT.

This clonotype is medium-sized in the sample. The CDR3 sequence: CASSLTGKVNSPLHF. In DNA form, the CDR3 reads TGTGCCAGCAGTTTGACAGGGAAGGTGAATTCACCCCTCCACTTT. The genes are TRBV6-5 and TRBJ1-6; 7 positions agree with TRBD1. Trimming at V came to 4 bases and at J to 7 bases, leaving 7 bases not matched to a gene. Germline V gene sequence: CDR1 MNHEY, CDR2 SVGAGI. The CDR3 covers 15 residues.

This clonotype appeared a few times. J is TRBJ1-2 and V is TRBV4-3; D ambiguous. This CDR3 region has 14 residues. Germline CDR1 LGHNA, CDR2 YSLEER. V was trimmed by 4 bases and J by 2 bases, leaving 11 bases between them. Written as DNA, the CDR3 is TGCGCCAGCAGCCGAGCGGAGACCAACTATGGCTACACCTTC. This encodes CASSRAETNYGYTF.

The chain is built from TRBV18 and TRBJ1-5; TRBD1 aligns across 9 bases. The CDR3 is 15 amino acids. Germline V gives CDR1 KGHSH, CDR2 LQKENI. Germline trimming cut 4 bases from V and 5 bases from J; bases unmatched to any gene: 6. The CDR3 sequence is CASSHTGGEDQPQHF. CDR3 DNA sequence: TGTGCCAGCTCACATACAGGGGGCGAAGATCAGCCCCAGCATTTT. Looking up the rest from reference TRBV18 and TRBJ1-5 gives the full variable domain: NAGVMQNPRHLVRRRGQEARLRCSPMKGHSHVYWYRQLPEEGLKFMVYLQKENIIDESGMPKERFSAEFPKEGPSILRIQQVVRGDSAAYFCASSHTGGEDQPQHFGDGTRLSIL.

This clonotype was counted a few times. This chain connects TRBV11-1 to TRBJ2-7, with 7 positions matching TRBD1. The CDR3 contains 15 residues. Germline V gene data show CDR1 as SGHAT and CDR2 as FQDESV (reference sequence). After removal of 4 bases from V and 2 bases from J, the junction contained 8 bases not matched to a gene. The CDR3 is CASSSGRDRTYEQYF. The CDR3 coding sequence is TGTGCCAGCAGCTCGGGCCGGGACAGAACCTACGAGCAGTACTTC. Full variable domain (outside the CDR3, taken from reference TRBV11-1 and TRBJ2-7): EAEVAQSPRYKITEKSQAVAFWCDPISGHATLYWYRQILGQGPELLVQFQDESVVDDSQLPKDRFSAERLKGVDSTLKIQPAELGDSAMYLCASSSGRDRTYEQYFGPGTRLTVT.

This clonotype was counted only a few times. CDR3 amino acids: CASSAGAKGGIGQFF. The CDR3 DNA follows: TGTGCCAGCAGCGCCGGGGCTAAAGGGGGGATTGGGCAGTTCTTC. The V gene is TRBV7-9, the J gene TRBJ2-1; D is perhaps TRBD1 or TRBD2 (6 bases each). Germline CDR1 reads SEHNR; CDR2 reads FQNEAQ (reference sequence). V lost 5 bases and J lost 12, with 23 bases in between. The CDR3 extends over 15 amino acids.

This clonotype is judged medium-sized. The chain recombines TRBV6-2 or TRBV6-3 with TRBJ2-5; TRBD2 matches 10 bases. With V trimmed by 7 bases and J by 5 bases, 4 bases remained unmatched. Germline V gene lookup returns CDR1 MNHEY and CDR2 SVGEGT. This CDR3 is 13 amino acids long. The CDR3 DNA reads as TGTGCCAGCACTAAACTAGCGGGGGAGACCCAGTACTTC. Its protein is CASTKLAGETQYF.

The chain employs TRBV11-2 and TRBJ2-1; 9 bases agree with TRBD1. This CDR3 is 15 amino acids long. CDR1 is SGHAT and CDR2 is FQNNGV in the germline V gene. Losses at the gene ends were 5 bases for V and 1 base for J; bases not matched to a gene: 3. The CDR3: CASSRDRDSYNEQFF. The CDR3 bases are TGTGCCAGCAGCCGGGACAGGGATTCCTACAATGAGCAGTTCTTC.

In this sample, this clonotype is large. CDR3 sequence reads: CSVETGGWYSAYEQYF. In DNA form, the CDR3 reads TGCAGCGTTGAAACAGGGGGTTGGTATTCCGCCTACGAGCAGTACTTC. The chain joins TRBV29-1 to TRBJ2-7; 8 nucleotides align to TRBD1. This CDR3 is 16 amino acids long. Germline V gives CDR1 SQVTM, CDR2 ANQGSEA. Trimming took 2 bases from V and 2 from J; bases not matched to a gene: 11.

By its share, this clonotype is medium-sized. J is TRBJ2-1 and V is TRBV24-1, with 9 positions matching TRBD1. V lost 6 bases and J lost 10; bases outside the gene matches: 12. Germline lookup yields CDR1 KGHDR and CDR2 SFDVKD. The CDR3 totals 15 residues. CDR3 region: CATSPGTGNLREQFF. In DNA form, the CDR3 reads TGTGCCACCAGTCCCGGGACAGGGAATCTAAGGGAGCAGTTCTTC.

The chain employs TRBV9 and TRBJ2-2; unclear D gene. The V gene lost 0 bases and the J gene lost 0 bases, with 12 bases spanning the gap. Germline CDR1 reads SGDLS; CDR2 reads YYNGEE. This CDR3 contains 17 residues. CDR3 region: CASSVGPSQSNTGELFF. DNA for the CDR3: TGTGCCAGCAGCGTAGGTCCCAGCCAATCGAACACCGGGGAGCTGTTTTTT.

The V and J genes are TRBV7-9 and TRBJ1-5; the D gene is possibly TRBD1 (5 bases). There are 13 residues in the CDR3. V was pared by 0 bases and J by 9 bases, with 9 bases between. Germline V CDR1 and CDR2: SEHNR, FQNEAQ (reference sequence). The CDR3 sequence is CASSLARDGPQHF. The CDR3 DNA is TGTGCCAGCAGCTTAGCCAGGGATGGGCCCCAGCATTTT. The full variable domain, rest sourced from reference TRBV7-9 and TRBJ1-5, is DTGVSQNPRHKITKRGQNVTFRCDPISEHNRLYWYRQTLGQGPEFLTYFQNEAQLEKSRLLSDRFSAERPKGSFSTLEIQRTEQGDSAMYLCASSLARDGPQHFGDGTRLSIL.

Judged by abundance, this clonotype is medium-sized. The rearrangement links TRBV5-4 to TRBJ1-3, with D uncertain. Trimming took 4 bases from V and 0 from J, leaving 14 bases between them. CDR3 length: 16 residues. Germline V lookup: CDR1 SGHNT, CDR2 YYREEE (reference sequence). In nucleotides, the CDR3 is TGTGCCAGCAGCGCGGCGACATCAACCTCTGGAAACACCATATATTTT. Protein product: CASSAATSTSGNTIYF.

This clonotype is classed as large. The chain links TRBV6-5 to TRBJ2-7; 9 bases line up with TRBD1. CDR3 length: 13 amino acids. Germline V CDR1 and CDR2: MNHEY, SVGAGI. After removal of 7 bases from V and 7 bases from J, the junction contained 8 bases not matched to a gene. CDR3 in amino acids: CASNRDRVGEQYF. The CDR3 DNA reads TGTGCCAGCAACCGGGACAGGGTTGGAGAGCAGTACTTC.

By sample fraction, this clonotype is medium-sized. The chain combines TRBV6-6 with TRBJ1-2; perhaps TRBD1 as D (5 bases). CDR3 length: 13 residues. CDR1 is MNHNY, CDR2 SVGAGI, per germline (reference sequence). Trimming cost V 3 bases and J 2 bases, with 7 bases left between them. CDR3 DNA sequence: TGTGCCAGCAGTTATGGGACGAACTATGGCTACACCTTC. This sequence encodes CASSYGTNYGYTF.

This clonotype came up a few times. V is TRBV25-1 and J is TRBJ1-3; D is unclear. There are 14 residues in the CDR3. The germline V gene has CDR1 MGHDK and CDR2 SYGVNS. Trimming cost V 2 bases and J 0 bases, with 5 bases left between them. In DNA form, the CDR3 reads TGTGCCAGCAGTGAAGGTAACTCTGGAAACACCATATATTTT. Translation: CASSEGNSGNTIYF.

This clonotype is medium-sized in the sample. The CDR3 DNA is TGTGCCAGCTCACCAAGTCTGAACACTGAAGCTTTCTTT. It translates to CASSPSLNTEAFF. The V gene is TRBV18, the J gene TRBJ1-1; D call uncertain. V was shortened by 2 bases and J by 0 bases, with 4 bases between the two germline ends. The CDR3 spans 13 residues. Germline loops: CDR1 KGHSH, CDR2 LQKENI.

This clonotype was seen a few times. This sequence joins TRBV5-1 and TRBJ1-6; possible D gene TRBD1, 5 bases. V lost 2 bases, J lost 7 bases, and 16 bases lay in between. Germline assignment: CDR1 SGHRS and CDR2 YFSETQ. CDR3 length: 16 amino acids. CDR3 DNA: TGCGCCAGCAGCTTTGGTGGCGGGACCTTCAATTCACCCCTCCACTTT. Its translation is CASSFGGGTFNSPLHF.

This clonotype is categorized as large. V usage is TRBV15 and J usage is TRBJ1-1; no clear D gene. V gave up 3 bases and J gave up 3 bases, with 11 bases separating them. CDR1 is LNHNV, CDR2 YYDKDF, per germline (reference sequence). This CDR3 spans 14 amino acids. DNA for the CDR3: TGTGCCACCAGCAGGGAAGAGCTGGACACTGAAGCTTTCTTT. It specifies CATSREELDTEAFF.